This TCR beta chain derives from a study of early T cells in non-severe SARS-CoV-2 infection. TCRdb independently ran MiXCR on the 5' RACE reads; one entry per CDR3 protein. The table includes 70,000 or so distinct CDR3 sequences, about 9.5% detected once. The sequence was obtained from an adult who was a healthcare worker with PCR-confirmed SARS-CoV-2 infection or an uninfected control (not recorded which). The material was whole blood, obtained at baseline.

The CDR3 DNA follows: TGTGCCAGCAGTGACGTGATATCTAGCACAGATACGCAGTATTTT. Translated: CASSDVISSTDTQYF. V and J are TRBV6-1 and TRBJ2-3; D is uncertain. The CDR3 contains 15 residues. The ends were cut back, 3 bases at V and 0 bases at J, with 10 bases in the middle. Germline CDR1 reads MNHNS; CDR2 reads SASEGT.